This T cell receptor beta chain was recovered during a study of blood T cell repertoires in COVID-19. This clone was observed once. Germline V gives CDR1 SNHLY, CDR2 FYNNEI. The CDR3 covers 14 residues. V was shortened by 5 bases and J by 5 bases, with 15 bases between the two germline ends. Using immunoSEQ multiplex PCR, the repertoire was profiled, and TCRdb retains in-frame clones only, with some absent. The repertoire holds over 130,000 clones, about 84% seen once, with approximately 1.6% in the top ten. V gene TRBV2 combines with J gene TRBJ1-2; the D gene is possibly TRBD1 (6 bases). The material sequenced was PBMCs or T cells enriched from blood (not recorded which). The receptor was isolated from a woman in her late teens or twenties who had been exposed to COVID-19. Here the CDR3 reads CASSSSTGSYGYTF. The DNA for the CDR3 is TGTGCCAGCAGTTCCTCTACAGGGTCATATGGCTACACCTTC.